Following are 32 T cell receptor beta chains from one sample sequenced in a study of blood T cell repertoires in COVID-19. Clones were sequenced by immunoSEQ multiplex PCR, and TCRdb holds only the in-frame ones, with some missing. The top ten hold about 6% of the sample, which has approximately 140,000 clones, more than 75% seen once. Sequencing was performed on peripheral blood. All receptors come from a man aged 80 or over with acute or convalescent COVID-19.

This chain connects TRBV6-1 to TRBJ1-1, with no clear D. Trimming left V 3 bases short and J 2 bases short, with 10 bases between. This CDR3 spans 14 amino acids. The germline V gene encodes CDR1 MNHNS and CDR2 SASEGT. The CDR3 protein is CASSDSWANTEAFF. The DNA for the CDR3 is TGTGCCAGCAGTGATTCATGGGCAAACACTGAAGCTTTCTTT.

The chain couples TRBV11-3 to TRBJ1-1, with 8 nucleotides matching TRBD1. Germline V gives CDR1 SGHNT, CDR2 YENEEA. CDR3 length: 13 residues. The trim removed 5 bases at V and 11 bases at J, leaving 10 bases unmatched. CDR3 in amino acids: CASSQGAREVAFF. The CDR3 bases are TGTGCCAGCAGCCAGGGGGCCCGAGAGGTGGCTTTCTTT. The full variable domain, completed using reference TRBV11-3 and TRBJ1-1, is EAGVVQSPRYKIIEKKQPVAFWCNPISGHNTLYWYLQNLGQGPELLIRYENEEAVDDSQLPKDRFSAERLKGVDSTLKIQPAELGDSAVYLCASSQGAREVAFFGQGTRLTVV.

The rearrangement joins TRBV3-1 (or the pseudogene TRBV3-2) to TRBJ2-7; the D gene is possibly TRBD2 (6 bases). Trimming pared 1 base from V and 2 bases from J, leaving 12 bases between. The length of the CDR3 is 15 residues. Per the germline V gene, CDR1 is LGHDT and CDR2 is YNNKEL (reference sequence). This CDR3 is CASSQVPGVTYEQYF. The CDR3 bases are TGTGCCAGCAGCCAAGTTCCGGGGGTGACCTACGAGCAGTACTTC.

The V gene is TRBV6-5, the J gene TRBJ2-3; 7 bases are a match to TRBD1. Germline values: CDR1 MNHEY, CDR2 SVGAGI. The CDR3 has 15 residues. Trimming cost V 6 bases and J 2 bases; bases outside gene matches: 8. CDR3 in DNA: TGTGCCAGCAGGGGGACAGCGATACCCACAGATACGCAGTATTTT. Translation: CASRGTAIPTDTQYF.

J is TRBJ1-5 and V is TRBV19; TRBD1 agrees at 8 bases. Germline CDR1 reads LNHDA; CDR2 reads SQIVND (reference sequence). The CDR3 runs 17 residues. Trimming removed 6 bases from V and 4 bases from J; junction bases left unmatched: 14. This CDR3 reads CASSSTGTGVRNQPQHF. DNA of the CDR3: TGTGCCAGTAGCTCGACCGGGACAGGCGTCCGGAATCAGCCCCAGCATTTT.

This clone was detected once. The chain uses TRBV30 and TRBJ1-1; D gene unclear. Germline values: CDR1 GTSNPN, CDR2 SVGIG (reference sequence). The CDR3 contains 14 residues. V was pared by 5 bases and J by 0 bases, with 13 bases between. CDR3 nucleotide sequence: TGTGCCTGGGGAGGAACAGCCATGAACACTGAAGCTTTCTTT. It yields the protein CAWGGTAMNTEAFF.

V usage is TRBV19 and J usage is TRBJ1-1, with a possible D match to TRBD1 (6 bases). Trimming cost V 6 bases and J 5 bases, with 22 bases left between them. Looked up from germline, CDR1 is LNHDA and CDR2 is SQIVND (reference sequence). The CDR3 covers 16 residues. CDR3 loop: CASRQQGRDVWTEAFF. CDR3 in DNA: TGTGCCAGTAGGCAACAGGGAAGAGATGTATGGACTGAAGCTTTCTTT. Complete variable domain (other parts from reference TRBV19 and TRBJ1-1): DGGITQSPKYLFRKEGQNVTLSCEQNLNHDAMYWYRQDPGQGLRLIYYSQIVNDFQKGDIAEGYSVSREKKESFPLTVTSAQKNPTAFYLCASRQQGRDVWTEAFFGQGTRLTVV.

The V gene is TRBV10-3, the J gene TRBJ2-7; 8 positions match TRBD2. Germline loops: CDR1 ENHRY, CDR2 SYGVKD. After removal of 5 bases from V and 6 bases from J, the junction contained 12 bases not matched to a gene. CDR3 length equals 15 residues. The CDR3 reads CAISREGAGALEQYF. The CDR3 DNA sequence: TGTGCCATCAGTCGTGAGGGAGCGGGAGCTCTCGAGCAGTACTTC.

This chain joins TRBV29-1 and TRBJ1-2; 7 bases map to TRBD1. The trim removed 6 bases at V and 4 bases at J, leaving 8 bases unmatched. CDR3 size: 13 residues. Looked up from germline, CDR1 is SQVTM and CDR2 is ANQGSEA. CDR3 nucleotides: TGCAGCGTGATAGTCGGGACAGTCTATGGCTACACCTTC. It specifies CSVIVGTVYGYTF. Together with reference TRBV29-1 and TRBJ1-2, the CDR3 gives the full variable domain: SAVISQKPSRDICQRGTSLTIQCQVDSQVTMMFWYRQQPGQSLTLIATANQGSEATYESGFVIDKFPISRPNLTFSTLTVSNMSPEDSSIYLCSVIVGTVYGYTFGSGTRLTVV.

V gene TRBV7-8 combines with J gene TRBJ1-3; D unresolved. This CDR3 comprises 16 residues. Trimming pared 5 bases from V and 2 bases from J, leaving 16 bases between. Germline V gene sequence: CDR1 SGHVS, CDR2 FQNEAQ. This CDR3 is CASSLREPSTGNTIYF. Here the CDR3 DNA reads TGTGCCAGCAGCCTAAGGGAGCCATCCACTGGAAACACCATATATTTT.

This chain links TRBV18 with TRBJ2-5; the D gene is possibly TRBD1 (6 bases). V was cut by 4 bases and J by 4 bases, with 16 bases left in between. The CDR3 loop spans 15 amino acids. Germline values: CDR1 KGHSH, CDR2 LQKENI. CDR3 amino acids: CASSRTQGVGETQYF. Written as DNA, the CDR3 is TGTGCCAGCTCACGAACACAGGGCGTAGGAGAGACCCAGTACTTC. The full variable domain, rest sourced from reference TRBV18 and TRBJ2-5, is NAGVMQNPRHLVRRRGQEARLRCSPMKGHSHVYWYRQLPEEGLKFMVYLQKENIIDESGMPKERFSAEFPKEGPSILRIQQVVRGDSAAYFCASSRTQGVGETQYFGPGTRLLVL.

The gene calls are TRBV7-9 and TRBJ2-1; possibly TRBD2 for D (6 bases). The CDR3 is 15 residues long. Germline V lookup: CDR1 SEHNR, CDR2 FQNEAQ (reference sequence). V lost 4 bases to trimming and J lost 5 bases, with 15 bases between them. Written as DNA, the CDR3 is TGTGCCAGCAGCTCGCGGGACGTGGGGGACAATGAGCAGTTCTTC. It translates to CASSSRDVGDNEQFF.

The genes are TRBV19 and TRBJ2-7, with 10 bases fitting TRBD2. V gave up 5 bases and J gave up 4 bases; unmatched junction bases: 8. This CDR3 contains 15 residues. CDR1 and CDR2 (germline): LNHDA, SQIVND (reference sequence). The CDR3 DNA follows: TGTGCCAGTAGTCTAACAGCGGGAGGGCCGTACGAGCAGTACTTC. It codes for CASSLTAGGPYEQYF. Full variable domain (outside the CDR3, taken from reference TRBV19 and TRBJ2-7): DGGITQSPKYLFRKEGQNVTLSCEQNLNHDAMYWYRQDPGQGLRLIYYSQIVNDFQKGDIAEGYSVSREKKESFPLTVTSAQKNPTAFYLCASSLTAGGPYEQYFGPGTRLTVT.

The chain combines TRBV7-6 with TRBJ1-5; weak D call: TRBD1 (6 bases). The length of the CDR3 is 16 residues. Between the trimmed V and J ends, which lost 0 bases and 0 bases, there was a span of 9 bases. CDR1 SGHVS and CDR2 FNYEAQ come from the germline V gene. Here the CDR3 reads CASSLASRGSNQPQHF. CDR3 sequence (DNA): TGTGCCAGCAGCTTAGCATCCAGGGGTAGCAATCAGCCCCAGCATTTT.

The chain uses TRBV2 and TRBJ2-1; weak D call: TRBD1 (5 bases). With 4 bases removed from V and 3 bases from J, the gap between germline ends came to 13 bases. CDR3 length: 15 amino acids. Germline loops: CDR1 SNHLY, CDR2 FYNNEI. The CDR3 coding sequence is TGTGCCAGCAGTGTAAGACAGATGATCTACAATGAGCAGTTCTTC. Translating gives CASSVRQMIYNEQFF.

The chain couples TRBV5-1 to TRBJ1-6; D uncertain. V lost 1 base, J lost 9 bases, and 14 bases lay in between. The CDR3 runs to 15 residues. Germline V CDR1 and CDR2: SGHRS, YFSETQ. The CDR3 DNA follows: TGCGCCAGCAGCTTGAGTGTAGAGGGAACTTCACCCCTCCACTTT. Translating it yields CASSLSVEGTSPLHF.

DNA of the CDR3: TGTGCCAGTTGCTTCGGGGGGAACACTGAAGCTTTCTTT. This sequence encodes CASCFGGNTEAFF. The chain employs TRBV6-5 and TRBJ1-1; possible D gene TRBD1, 5 bases. The CDR3 spans 13 residues. The V gene's germline CDR1 is MNHEY and CDR2 SVGAGI. V shed 9 bases and J shed 1 base, with 12 bases lying between them.

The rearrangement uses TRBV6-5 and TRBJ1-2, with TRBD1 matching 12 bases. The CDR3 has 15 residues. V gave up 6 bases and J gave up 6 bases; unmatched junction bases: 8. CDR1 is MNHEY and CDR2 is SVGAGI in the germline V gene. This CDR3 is CASRRDRGRVNGYTF. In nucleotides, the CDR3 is TGTGCCAGCAGGAGGGACAGGGGGCGTGTCAATGGCTACACCTTC.

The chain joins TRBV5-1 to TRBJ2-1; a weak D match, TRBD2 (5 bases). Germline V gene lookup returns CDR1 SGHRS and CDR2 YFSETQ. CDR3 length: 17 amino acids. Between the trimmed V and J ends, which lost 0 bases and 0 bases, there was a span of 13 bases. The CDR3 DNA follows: TGCGCCAGCAGCTTGGGGCTAGCCTCAAGCTCCTACAATGAGCAGTTCTTC. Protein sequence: CASSLGLASSSYNEQFF.

The CDR3 DNA is TGTGCCAGCAGCCAACAGACAGGGGGGGACACCGGGGAGCTGTTTTTT. This translates into CASSQQTGGDTGELFF. This rearrangement joins TRBV3-1 (or the pseudogene TRBV3-2) to TRBJ2-2, with 9 nucleotides matching TRBD1. Germline CDR1 and CDR2: LGHDT and YNNKEL (reference sequence). The CDR3 loop spans 16 amino acids. V lost 2 bases, J lost 3 bases, and 4 bases stayed unmatched.

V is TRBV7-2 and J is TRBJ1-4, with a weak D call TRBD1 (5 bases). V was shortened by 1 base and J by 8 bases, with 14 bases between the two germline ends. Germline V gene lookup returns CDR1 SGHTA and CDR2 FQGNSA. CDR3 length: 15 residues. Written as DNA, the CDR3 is TGTGCCAGCAGCTTAGGCTTGGGGGGAAGGGAAAAACTGTTTTTT. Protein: CASSLGLGGREKLFF. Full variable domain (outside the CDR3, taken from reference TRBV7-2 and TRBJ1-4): GAGVSQSPSNKVTEKGKDVELRCDPISGHTALYWYRQSLGQGLEFLIYFQGNSAPDKSGLPSDRFSAERTGGSVSTLTIQRTQQEDSAVYLCASSLGLGGREKLFFGSGTQLSVL.

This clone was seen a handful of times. CDR3 in amino acids: CASSTTGGGEQYF. CDR3 in DNA: TGTGCCAGCAGTACGACGGGAGGGGGGGAGCAGTACTTC. The chain combines TRBV6-5 with TRBJ2-7; 8 bases are shared with TRBD2. Unmatched junction bases numbered 7, after V lost 5 bases and J lost 7 bases. The V gene's germline CDR1 is MNHEY and CDR2 SVGAGI. CDR3 size: 13 residues.

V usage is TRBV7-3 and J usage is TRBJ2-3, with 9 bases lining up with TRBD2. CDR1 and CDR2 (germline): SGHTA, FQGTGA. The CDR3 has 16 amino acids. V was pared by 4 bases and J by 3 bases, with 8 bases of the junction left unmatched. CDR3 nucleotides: TGTGCCAGCAGCTCCGGGCACAGCGGGGGGACAGATACGCAGTATTTT. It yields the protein CASSSGHSGGTDTQYF.

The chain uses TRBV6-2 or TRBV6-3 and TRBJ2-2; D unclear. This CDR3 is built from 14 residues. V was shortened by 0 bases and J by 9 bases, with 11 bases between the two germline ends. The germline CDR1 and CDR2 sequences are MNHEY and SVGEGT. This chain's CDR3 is CASSYSAPARELFF. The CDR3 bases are TGTGCCAGCAGTTACTCCGCGCCTGCAAGGGAGCTGTTTTTT.

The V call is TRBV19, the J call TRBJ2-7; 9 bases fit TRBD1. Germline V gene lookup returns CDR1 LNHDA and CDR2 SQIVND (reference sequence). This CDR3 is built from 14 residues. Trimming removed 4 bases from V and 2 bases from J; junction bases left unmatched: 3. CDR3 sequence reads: CASSTGQGPYEQYF. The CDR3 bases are TGTGCCAGTAGTACGGGACAGGGCCCCTACGAGCAGTACTTC.

CDR3 protein: CASSQDRGPPGPQHF. Written as DNA, the CDR3 is TGTGCCAGCAGCCAAGATCGAGGCCCCCCCGGTCCCCAGCATTTT. The rearrangement links TRBV3-1 (or the pseudogene TRBV3-2) to TRBJ1-5; D ambiguous. The CDR3 totals 15 residues. Germline assignment: CDR1 LGHDT and CDR2 YNNKEL (reference sequence). V was shortened by 0 bases and J by 10 bases, with 16 bases between the two germline ends.

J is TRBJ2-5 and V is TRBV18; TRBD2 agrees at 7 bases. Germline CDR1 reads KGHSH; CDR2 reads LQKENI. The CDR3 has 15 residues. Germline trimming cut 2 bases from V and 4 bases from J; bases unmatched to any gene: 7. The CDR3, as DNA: TGTGCCAGCTCACCAGGCGGGAGTCCGGGAGAGACCCAGTACTTC. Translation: CASSPGGSPGETQYF.

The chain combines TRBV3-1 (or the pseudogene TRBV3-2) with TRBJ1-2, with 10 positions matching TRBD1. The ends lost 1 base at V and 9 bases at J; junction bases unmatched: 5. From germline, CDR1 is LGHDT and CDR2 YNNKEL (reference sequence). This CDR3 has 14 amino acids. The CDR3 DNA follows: TGTGCCAGCAGCCAAGGTCGACAGGGGGCGAGCTACACCTTC. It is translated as CASSQGRQGASYTF.

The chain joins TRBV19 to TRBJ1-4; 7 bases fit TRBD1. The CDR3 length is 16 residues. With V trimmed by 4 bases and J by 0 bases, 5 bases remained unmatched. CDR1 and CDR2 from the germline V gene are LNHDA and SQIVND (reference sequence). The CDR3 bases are TGTGCCAGTAGTAGAGGGACAGCGTCAACTAATGAAAAACTGTTTTTT. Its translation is CASSRGTASTNEKLFF.

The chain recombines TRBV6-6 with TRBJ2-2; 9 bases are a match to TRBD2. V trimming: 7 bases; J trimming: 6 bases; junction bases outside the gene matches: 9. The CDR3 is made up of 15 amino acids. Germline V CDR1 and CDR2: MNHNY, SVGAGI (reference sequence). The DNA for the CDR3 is TGTGCCAGCACGATTAGCGGGAGTAACGCCGGGGAGCTGTTTTTT. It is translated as CASTISGSNAGELFF.

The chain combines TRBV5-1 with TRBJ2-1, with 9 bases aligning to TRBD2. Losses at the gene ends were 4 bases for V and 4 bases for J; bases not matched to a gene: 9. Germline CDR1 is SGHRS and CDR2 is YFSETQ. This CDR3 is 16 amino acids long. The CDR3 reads CASSPQTSGLYNEQFF. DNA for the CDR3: TGCGCCAGCAGCCCTCAGACTAGCGGCCTGTACAATGAGCAGTTCTTC. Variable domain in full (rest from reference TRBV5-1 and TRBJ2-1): KAGVTQTPRYLIKTRGQQVTLSCSPISGHRSVSWYQQTPGQGLQFLFEYFSETQRNKGNFPGRFSGRQFSNSRSEMNVSTLELGDSALYLCASSPQTSGLYNEQFFGPGTRLTVL.

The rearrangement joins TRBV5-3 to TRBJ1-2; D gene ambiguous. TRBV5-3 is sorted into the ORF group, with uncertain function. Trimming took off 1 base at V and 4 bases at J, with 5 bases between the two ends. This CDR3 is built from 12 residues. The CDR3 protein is CARSLFCYGYTF. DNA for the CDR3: TGTGCCAGAAGCTTGTTCTGCTATGGCTACACCTTC.